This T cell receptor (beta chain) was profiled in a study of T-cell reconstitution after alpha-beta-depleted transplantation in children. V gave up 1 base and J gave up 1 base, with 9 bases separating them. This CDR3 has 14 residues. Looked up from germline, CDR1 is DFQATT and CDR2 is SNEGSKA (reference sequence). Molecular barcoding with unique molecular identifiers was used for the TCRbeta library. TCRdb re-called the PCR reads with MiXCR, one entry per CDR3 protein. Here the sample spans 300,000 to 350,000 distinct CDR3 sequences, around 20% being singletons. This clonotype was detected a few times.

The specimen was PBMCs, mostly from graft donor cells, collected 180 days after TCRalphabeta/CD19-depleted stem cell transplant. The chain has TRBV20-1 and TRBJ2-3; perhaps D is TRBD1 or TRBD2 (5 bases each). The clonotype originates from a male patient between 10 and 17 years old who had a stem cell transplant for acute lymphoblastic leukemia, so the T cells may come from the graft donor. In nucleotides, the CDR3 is TGCAGTGCTAGAGTAGTGGGGGGCACAGATACGCAGTATTTT. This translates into CSARVVGGTDTQYF.